The T cell receptor (beta chain) under discussion was sequenced for a study of T cells in localized non-small cell lung cancer (dated by TCRdb to between 2020 and 2021). About the study as a whole: The study examined T cell repertoires in a few hundred patients with early-stage NSCLC and compared tumors with uninvolved tumor-adjacent lungs. The cohort comprised 236 treatment-naïve NSCLC patients with resected, localized lung tumors. The mean age of the NSCLC patients was roughly 63 years, with 120 to 150 men and 85 to 110 women. The paper's findings and limits, for the study overall: Higher blood T cell density associated with longer overall survival, while higher adjacent-lung clonality associated with shorter survival. A median of roughly 60 of the top 100 tumor clones were detected in paired uninvolved adjacent lung, and 25 to 35 of these tumor clones were also found among the top 100 clones of the paired uninvolved adjacent lung. Because the study design was exploratory, TCR variables were selected using unadjusted p-values without false-discovery rate correction. The highest T cell clonality was observed in uninvolved tumor-adjacent lung, where clonality exceeded that of tumor, suggesting that antigenic responses were more focused in uninvolved tumor-adjacent lung. Because multi-region tumor sequencing was not done, intratumor heterogeneity could not be ruled out.

TCR beta CDR3 regions were sequenced from DNA using the immunoSEQ Assay. Per the source publication's procedure: To compute T cell density, TCR beta template counts were normalized to usable DNA, which was estimated by amplifying housekeeping genes. The preseqR package was used to estimate richness by extrapolating to 400,000 templates for PBMC samples and to 120,000 templates for tissue samples. Clonality was taken to be one minus Pielou's evenness. Differential abundance testing on productive amino-acid clonotypes, with a minimum total count of 5 and an alpha of 0.1, was used to identify tissue-enriched TCRs. The Jaccard Index and the Morisita Overlap Index were used to measure how much the repertoires overlapped between compartments. GLIPH grouped TCR beta CDR3s together with public tetramer-defined viral CDR3s, and a viral motif had to include at least three viral sequences and show V-gene enrichment. The clones in this table, taken by TCRdb from immuneACCESS, are in-frame only. Not every clone is retained; where verified, under half of the shortfall comes from an unresolved V gene, and the cause of the rest is unknown. Clone size and V and J calls were adopted from that table, with D and trimming inferred from the DNA. In all, the sample holds some 64,000 clones, and roughly 79% of those were seen once. Roughly 4.8% of the sample rests with the top ten.

Regarding this clone: Its specific antigen is unknown. Qualities for individual bases were not recorded, and no much larger clone is one base off.

At diagnosis, peripheral blood, uninvolved tumor-adjacent lung and tumor were collected and stored as a combination of fresh-frozen and FFPE material. For TCR repertoire profiling, blood samples were analyzed in the form of peripheral blood mononuclear cells. The CDR3 runs 14 amino acids, cysteine and phenylalanine included. Only the CDR3 part of the read is kept: 42 bases, read in frame from the first base. V is pared back by 6 bases and J by 2 bases, with 13 bases lying between the germline termini. The germline V gene gives CDR1 as SNHLY and CDR2 as FYNNEI. The rearranged segments are TRBV2 and TRBJ1-2; possibly the D gene is TRBD1, per 5 matching bases. The source of this sequence is a man aged 35-75 years with stage II lung adenocarcinoma. Specimen: PBMCs, collected before any cancer treatment. The nucleotide sequence is given as TGTGCCAGCAGCCGAGGAGGGGAGAACTATGGCTACACCTTC. The encoded protein is CASSRGGENYGYTF.